The 9 T cell receptor beta chains below all came from one sample that was sequenced in a study of T cell repertoires in cytomegalovirus infection. TCRdb re-called the reads with MiXCR, one entry per CDR3 protein. The top ten hold around 3.1% of the sample, which has fewer than 200,000 distinct CDR3 sequences, roughly a fifth seen once. Sequenced material: PBMCs. These TCRs come from a human donor in good health (CMV status not recorded). Some clones in this sample may be carry-over from other donors' samples.

The V call is TRBV27, the J call TRBJ2-3; the match to TRBD1 covers 8 bases. The germline gives CDR1 MNHEY, CDR2 SMNVEV (reference sequence). Trimming at V came to 6 bases and at J to 6 bases, leaving 14 bases not matched to a gene. The CDR3 sequence is 16 residues long. The chain's CDR3 is CASRPPATGGWDTQYF. The CDR3 bases are TGTGCCAGCAGACCGCCCGCTACAGGGGGGTGGGATACGCAGTATTTT.

In its sample, this clonotype was seen a few times. V and J are TRBV5-5 and TRBJ2-2, with D possibly being TRBD1 (6 bases). The CDR3 consists of 16 residues. From germline, CDR1 is SGHKS and CDR2 YYEKEE (reference sequence). Trimming pared 4 bases from V and 7 bases from J, leaving 20 bases between. The DNA of the CDR3 is TGTGCCAGCAGCCCGGGCCTTCACAGGGCTGGCGGGGAGCTGTTTTTT. Translation gives CASSPGLHRAGGELFF.

This chain's CDR3 is CASSIGQPDTQYF. CDR3 DNA sequence: TGTGCCAGTAGTATAGGCCAGCCGGATACGCAGTATTTT. This chain links TRBV19 with TRBJ2-3; D unresolved. The CDR3 is 13 amino acids. V lost 1 base to trimming and J lost 6 bases, with 8 bases between them. Germline CDR1 and CDR2: LNHDA and SQIVND (reference sequence).

This clonotype was detected only a few times. The chain is built from TRBV19 and TRBJ2-1, with D possibly matching TRBD2 (5 bases). Deletions cut 5 bases from V and 8 bases from J, with 19 bases between. The CDR3 is 15 amino acids. Germline assignment: CDR1 LNHDA and CDR2 SQIVND (reference sequence). CDR3 protein: CASSVRGAAVDEQFF. The CDR3 DNA sequence: TGTGCCAGTAGTGTCCGGGGAGCGGCGGTGGATGAGCAGTTCTTC. The entire variable domain, with the rest obtained from reference TRBV19 and TRBJ2-1, is as follows: DGGITQSPKYLFRKEGQNVTLSCEQNLNHDAMYWYRQDPGQGLRLIYYSQIVNDFQKGDIAEGYSVSREKKESFPLTVTSAQKNPTAFYLCASSVRGAAVDEQFFGPGTRLTVL.

In its sample, this clonotype was seen many times. This chain joins TRBV28 and TRBJ1-6; D gene uncertain. V lost 8 bases and J lost 6, with 17 bases in between. CDR3 length: 15 residues. CDR1 MDHEN and CDR2 SYDVKM come from the germline V gene. CDR3 in amino acids: CASADWGDANSPLHF. CDR3 DNA sequence: TGTGCCAGCGCCGACTGGGGAGACGCTAATTCACCCCTCCACTTT.

There are many counts of this clonotype. The V gene is TRBV3-1, the J gene TRBJ1-1; D remains ambiguous. The CDR3 is 12 residues long. Per germline, CDR1 LGHDT and CDR2 YNNKEL (reference sequence). V was trimmed by 4 bases and J by 8 bases, leaving 11 bases between them. In nucleotides, the CDR3 is TGTGCCAGCAGCCCCTTGGGTCTGGAAGCTTTCTTT. Encoded protein: CASSPLGLEAFF. Full variable domain (remainder filled in from reference TRBV3-1 and TRBJ1-1): DTAVSQTPKYLVTQMGNDKSIKCEQNLGHDTMYWYKQDSKKFLKIMFSYNNKELIINETVPNRFSPKSPDKAHLNLHINSLELGDSAVYFCASSPLGLEAFFGQGTRLTVV.

The J gene is TRBJ2-7, the V gene TRBV19; 11 bases line up with TRBD1. Germline V gives CDR1 LNHDA, CDR2 SQIVND (reference sequence). V dropped 4 bases and J dropped 4; count of bases not matched to a gene: 12. The CDR3 is 17 amino acids. CDR3 amino acids: CASSTRRVGQGAYEQYF. In DNA form, the CDR3 reads TGTGCCAGTAGTACACGCCGCGTTGGACAGGGGGCTTACGAGCAGTACTTC.

This clonotype has only a few counts. V and J are TRBV19 and TRBJ2-3; perhaps D is TRBD1 or TRBD2 (6 bases each). The V end was cut by 5 bases, the J end by 0 bases, with 12 bases between. The CDR3 is made up of 15 amino acids. Germline V lookup: CDR1 LNHDA, CDR2 SQIVND (reference sequence). The chain's CDR3 is CASSRRGQSTDTQYF. Here the CDR3 DNA reads TGTGCCAGTAGTCGACGGGGGCAGAGCACAGATACGCAGTATTTT.

The chain carries TRBV11-3 and TRBJ2-7, with D tentatively TRBD1 (6 bases). V lost 4 bases and J 5 bases, leaving 15 bases between the germline ends. The length of the CDR3 is 14 residues. Germline V gene lookup returns CDR1 SGHNT and CDR2 YENEEA. CDR3 nucleotide sequence: TGTGCCAGCAGCTCCACAGGGACCCGAGACGAGCAGTACTTC. It yields the protein CASSSTGTRDEQYF.